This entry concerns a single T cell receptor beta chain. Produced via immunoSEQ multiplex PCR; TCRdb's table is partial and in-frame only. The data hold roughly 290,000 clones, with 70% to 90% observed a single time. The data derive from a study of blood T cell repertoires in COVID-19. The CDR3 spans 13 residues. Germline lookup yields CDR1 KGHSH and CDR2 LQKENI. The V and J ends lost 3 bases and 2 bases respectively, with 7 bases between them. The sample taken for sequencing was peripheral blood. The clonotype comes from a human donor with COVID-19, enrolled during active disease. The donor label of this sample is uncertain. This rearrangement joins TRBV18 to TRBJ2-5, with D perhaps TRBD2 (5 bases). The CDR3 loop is CASSPGRQETQYF. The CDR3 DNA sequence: TGTGCCAGCTCACCGGGGAGACAAGAGACCCAGTACTTC.